Presented here are 25 T cell receptor beta chains from one specimen sequenced in a study of T cell responses to AZD1222 COVID-19 vaccine. Profiling relied on immunoSEQ multiplex PCR, and the TCRdb table lists in-frame clones only, not all of them. The table shows 100,000 to 150,000 clones, with more than 85% occurring only once. The sequenced sample was peripheral blood, obtained 28 days after the second AZD1222 dose. Receptor source: an adult who received the AZD1222 COVID-19 vaccine.

As concerns this clone: An end of the junction does not agree with germline; a read error may underlie this. The chain is built from TRBV5-6 and TRBJ2-1; D is ambiguous. The CDR3 is made up of 11 amino acids. The germline gives CDR1 SGHDT, CDR2 YYEEEE. The CDR3 loop reads CASSSFNEQFF. The DNA for the CDR3 is TGTGCCAGCAGCTCCTTCAATGAGCAGTTCTTC.

V and J are TRBV5-1 and TRBJ2-7; tentative D call: TRBD2 (7 bases). Germline CDR1 SGHRS, CDR2 YFSETQ. V was clipped by 3 bases and J by 5 bases, with 15 bases between them. The CDR3 spans 14 residues. The CDR3 region has the DNA TGCGCCAGCAGCTGGCAGGGGCGGGGGAACGAGCAGTACTTC. Protein product: CASSWQGRGNEQYF.

This clone was counted once. V and J are TRBV2 and TRBJ2-1; D is undetermined. CDR1 is SNHLY and CDR2 is FYNNEI in the germline V gene. This CDR3 contains 14 residues. The CDR3 protein is CVSERVGSYNEQFF. The CDR3 bases are TGTGTAAGCGAAAGGGTGGGCTCCTACAATGAGCAGTTCTTC.

This sequence joins TRBV10-1 and TRBJ1-1; D not certain. V lost 6 bases to trimming and J lost 4 bases, with 15 bases between them. The CDR3 loop spans 14 amino acids. Germline CDR1 is WNHNN and CDR2 is SYGVQD (reference sequence). The CDR3 nucleotides are TGCGCCAGCAGCCGAGGCGGGGTTGGCACTGAAGCTTTCTTT. Translated, it gives CASSRGGVGTEAFF.

The chain combines TRBV7-8 with TRBJ1-1; TRBD1 might be the D (5 bases). V dropped 5 bases and J dropped 4 bases, with 11 bases sitting between them. Germline assignment: CDR1 SGHVS and CDR2 FQNEAQ. The CDR3 covers 13 residues. CDR3: CASSRQYGTEAFF. The CDR3 nucleotides read TGTGCCAGCAGCCGACAGTATGGCACTGAAGCTTTCTTT.

The chain uses TRBV4-2 and TRBJ2-7; D unresolved. The CDR3 loop spans 15 amino acids. The germline CDR1 and CDR2 sequences are LGHNA and YNFKEQ. V was clipped by 0 bases and J by 2 bases, with 11 bases between them. The CDR3 sequence is CASSQEGSEPYEQYF. The DNA for the CDR3 is TGTGCCAGCAGCCAAGAAGGGTCCGAACCCTACGAGCAGTACTTC.

The rearrangement uses TRBV6-5 and TRBJ2-1; D is uncertain. There are 16 residues in the CDR3. V was clipped by 2 bases and J by 3 bases, with 14 bases between them. Germline CDR1 and CDR2: MNHEY and SVGAGI. CDR3 DNA: TGTGCCAGCAGTTACGCGACCTCCCTGGGCTACAATGAGCAGTTCTTC. Protein product: CASSYATSLGYNEQFF.

The rearrangement joins TRBV6-5 to TRBJ1-3; tentative D call: TRBD1 (5 bases). The CDR3 extends over 16 amino acids. The V and J ends lost 3 bases and 0 bases respectively, with 12 bases between them. The V gene's germline CDR1 is MNHEY and CDR2 SVGAGI. CDR3 coding DNA: TGTGCCAGCAGTTATGGGGGGGGAAGCTCTGGAAACACCATATATTTT. Amino acid sequence: CASSYGGGSSGNTIYF.

The genes are TRBV4-2 and TRBJ1-1, with 11 nucleotides matching TRBD1. The trim removed 3 bases at V and 1 base at J, leaving 1 base unmatched. Per germline, CDR1 LGHNA and CDR2 YNFKEQ. The CDR3 has 15 residues. CDR3 loop: CASSQGTGGNTEAFF. CDR3 bases: TGTGCCAGCAGCCAGGGGACAGGGGGGAACACTGAAGCTTTCTTT.

The genes are TRBV7-9 and TRBJ2-7, with D perhaps TRBD1 or TRBD2 (6 bases each). This CDR3 contains 15 residues. Looked up from germline, CDR1 is SEHNR and CDR2 is FQNEAQ (reference sequence). V lost 5 bases to trimming and J lost 2 bases, with 16 bases between them. For the CDR3, the DNA is TGTGCCAGCAGCGGGGCCGGGGGCGGTGCCTACGAGCAGTACTTC. Translating it yields CASSGAGGGAYEQYF.

The chain carries TRBV6-5 and TRBJ1-5; tentatively, D is TRBD1 (5 bases). CDR3 size: 16 residues. V was shortened by 4 bases and J by 0 bases, with 13 bases between the two germline ends. Germline V gives CDR1 MNHEY, CDR2 SVGAGI. The CDR3 nucleotides read TGTGCCAGCAGTTCCCCGGGGGGATATAGCAATCAGCCCCAGCATTTT. Translation gives CASSSPGGYSNQPQHF.

This clone was found once. The gene calls are TRBV11-2 and TRBJ1-5; D gene unclear. The CDR3 has 14 residues. Trimming took 1 base from V and 1 from J, leaving 5 bases between them. The V gene's germline CDR1 is SGHAT and CDR2 FQNNGV. This CDR3 is CASSLVGSNQPQHF. The CDR3 nucleotides read TGTGCCAGCAGCTTAGTAGGCAGCAATCAGCCCCAGCATTTT.

As DNA, the CDR3 is TGTGCCAGCAGTTTACAGGGGGACACTGAAGCTTTCTTT. It specifies CASSLQGDTEAFF. This chain joins TRBV6-4 and TRBJ1-1, with 8 bases fitting TRBD1. The trim removed 5 bases at V and 3 bases at J, leaving 2 bases unmatched. The CDR3 has 13 residues. In germline, CDR1 is MRHNA, CDR2 SNTAGT.

The genes are TRBV19 and TRBJ1-2; TRBD1 might be the D (6 bases). Germline-derived CDR1 and CDR2 are LNHDA and SQIVND (reference sequence). The V end was cut by 11 bases, the J end by 0 bases, with 16 bases between. The CDR3 sequence is 14 residues long. CDR3: CASETGSANYGYTF. CDR3 DNA sequence: TGTGCCTCTGAGACAGGCAGTGCTAACTATGGCTACACCTTC.

The chain recombines TRBV11-3 with TRBJ1-1; D remains ambiguous. Germline lookup yields CDR1 SGHNT and CDR2 YENEEA. V lost 5 bases, J lost 6 bases, and 10 bases lay in between. CDR3 length equals 12 residues. CDR3 residues: CASSRTSSEAFF. In DNA, the CDR3 is TGTGCCAGCAGCCGAACCTCATCTGAAGCTTTCTTT.

This chain uses TRBV11-3 with TRBJ2-5, with D possibly being TRBD2 (6 bases). Trimming stripped 5 bases from V and 5 bases from J, with 15 bases between. Germline V CDR1 and CDR2: SGHNT, YENEEA. The CDR3 spans 14 residues. CDR3 DNA: TGTGCCAGCAGCGCCGGGGGTAGTAGGGAGACCCAGTACTTC. Translated, it gives CASSAGGSRETQYF.

V and J are TRBV11-2 and TRBJ2-2, with 10 bases that match TRBD2. Germline assignment: CDR1 SGHAT and CDR2 FQNNGV. V trimming: 0 bases; J trimming: 6 bases; junction bases outside the gene matches: 4. The CDR3 consists of 16 residues. The CDR3 region is CASSLDPSGGSGELFF. CDR3 coding DNA: TGTGCCAGCAGCTTAGACCCTAGCGGGGGCTCCGGGGAGCTGTTTTTT.

The rearrangement uses TRBV5-8 and TRBJ1-3, with a possible D match to TRBD1 (6 bases). The CDR3 is 15 amino acids. The germline gives CDR1 SGHTS, CDR2 YDEGEE. Between the trimmed V and J ends, which lost 4 bases and 2 bases, there was a span of 13 bases. Written as DNA, the CDR3 is TGTGCCAGCAGCCGGACAGCATTCCCTGGAAACACCATATATTTT. Translated, it gives CASSRTAFPGNTIYF.

This chain joins TRBV2 and TRBJ2-2; a possible D gene is TRBD1 (6 bases). The germline V gene encodes CDR1 SNHLY and CDR2 FYNNEI. V lost 5 bases to trimming and J lost 1 base, with 11 bases between them. The CDR3 is 15 amino acids. CDR3 protein: CASSTIRGNTGELFF. CDR3 bases: TGTGCCAGCAGTACGATCAGGGGGAACACCGGGGAGCTGTTTTTT.

The V gene is TRBV28, the J gene TRBJ1-6, with a tentative D call TRBD1 (5 bases). The ends were cut back, 0 bases at V and 7 bases at J, with 13 bases in the middle. Germline-derived CDR1 and CDR2 are MDHEN and SYDVKM. The CDR3 is 16 residues long. The CDR3 protein is CASSLWAGNENSPLHF. As DNA, the CDR3 is TGTGCCAGCAGTTTATGGGCAGGGAATGAAAATTCACCCCTCCACTTT. Based on the CDR3 plus reference TRBV28 and TRBJ1-6, the full variable domain is DVKVTQSSRYLVKRTGEKVFLECVQDMDHENMFWYRQDPGLGLRLIYFSYDVKMKEKGDIPEGYSVSREKKERFSLILESASTNQTSMYLCASSLWAGNENSPLHFGNGTRLTVT.

The chain recombines TRBV18 with TRBJ1-2; 8 bases align to TRBD1. J was trimmed by 4 bases and V by 1 base; bases with no gene match: 8. This CDR3 comprises 16 residues. Germline CDR1 and CDR2: KGHSH and LQKENI. CDR3 nucleotides: TGTGCCAGCTCACCACAGCCGGACAGGGTGGGCTATGGCTACACCTTC. Translation gives CASSPQPDRVGYGYTF.

V and J are TRBV9 and TRBJ1-4; 8 bases are a match to TRBD1. The germline V gene encodes CDR1 SGDLS and CDR2 YYNGEE. With 3 bases clipped from V and 8 bases from J, the junction kept 6 bases outside the gene matches. The CDR3 contains 14 residues. Here the CDR3 reads CASSGQGAGEKLFF. The CDR3 DNA is TGTGCCAGCAGCGGCCAGGGGGCAGGCGAAAAACTGTTTTTT.

V is TRBV4-1 and J is TRBJ1-5; 7 nucleotides agree with TRBD1. The germline gives CDR1 MGHRA, CDR2 YSYEKL. CDR3 size: 15 residues. The trim removed 5 bases at V and 6 bases at J, leaving 10 bases unmatched. CDR3 bases: TGCGCCAGCAGCATAGGGGGAGGGGGCGGTCAGCCCCAGCATTTT. Its protein is CASSIGGGGGQPQHF.

The chain couples TRBV6-2 or TRBV6-3 to TRBJ2-2; 7 nucleotides match TRBD2. V lost 2 bases, J lost 0 bases, and 3 bases stayed unmatched. Germline lookup yields CDR1 MNHEY and CDR2 SVGEGT. This CDR3 has 16 amino acids. CDR3 loop: CASSYGTTANTGELFF. The CDR3 DNA is TGTGCCAGCAGTTACGGGACTACAGCGAACACCGGGGAGCTGTTTTTT.

V usage is TRBV5-6 and J usage is TRBJ1-1; possible D gene TRBD1, 6 bases. Trimming cost V 0 bases and J 6 bases, with 15 bases left between them. This CDR3 comprises 15 residues. Per germline, CDR1 SGHDT and CDR2 YYEEEE. The CDR3 loop is CASSLATGYVAEAFF. CDR3 nucleotides: TGTGCCAGCAGCTTGGCAACAGGGTATGTAGCTGAAGCTTTCTTT.